This TCR beta chain stems from a study of T cell changes during pregnancy in multiple sclerosis. Germline-derived CDR1 and CDR2 are MNHNY and SVGAGI (reference sequence). Trimming removed 0 bases at V and 3 bases at J, with 8 bases between. The CDR3 sequence is 14 residues long. The assay was immunoSEQ multiplex PCR, and TCRdb's table has in-frame clones only and misses some. Altogether approximately 74,000 clones are present, roughly nine tenths being singletons, with the ten largest covering approximately 3.4%. The input for sequencing was peripheral blood, taken before pregnancy. This chain uses TRBV6-6 with TRBJ1-1; D is undetermined. This clonotype was obtained from a female donor with multiple sclerosis, enrolled in a pregnancy study. This CDR3 reads CASSYSSMDTEAFF. CDR3 DNA: TGTGCCAGCAGTTACTCGAGTATGGACACTGAAGCTTTCTTT.